The T cell receptor (beta chain) described here comes from a study of T cell changes during pregnancy in multiple sclerosis. This CDR3 contains 15 residues. Germline CDR1 and CDR2: MNHEY and SMNVEV (reference sequence). The V gene lost 0 bases and the J gene lost 7 bases, with 15 bases spanning the gap. Here immunoSEQ multiplex PCR was the method, and the copy in TCRdb shows in-frame clones only, minus some. The repertoire holds around 81,000 clones, with roughly 92% as singletons. This clone was recorded once. The sample consisted of peripheral blood, taken after pregnancy. The chain couples TRBV27 to TRBJ1-2, with D perhaps TRBD1 (6 bases). This clonotype was obtained from a female donor in good health, enrolled as a control in a pregnancy study. Here the CDR3 reads CASSLSRQGWGGYTF. CDR3 in DNA: TGTGCCAGCAGTTTATCGAGGCAGGGGTGGGGTGGCTACACCTTC.